The 9 T cell receptor beta chains given below trace back to one sample, sequenced in a study of a mutant IDH1 vaccine in newly diagnosed glioma. TCRdb's copy holds only in-frame clones and misses some; the assay was immunoSEQ multiplex PCR. Among some 25,000 clones, roughly 80% were seen once, and the ten largest hold about 4%. Time point indicated: week 47, end of study. The vaccine gave 300 ug of a 20-mer mutant IDH1 peptide subcutaneously per dose. Their specific antigens are unknown. The starting material was PBMCs, obtained from a glioma patient whose treatment included an IDH1 peptide vaccine. Receptors originate from a man in his forties with glioma. Some clones in this sample may be carry-over from other donors' samples.

The V and J genes are TRBV5-6 and TRBJ2-7; 7 positions match TRBD1. This CDR3 spans 13 amino acids. Germline CDR1 and CDR2: SGHDT and YYEEEE. V lost 5 bases to trimming and J lost 1 base; unmatched junction nucleotides: 3. The CDR3 loop is CASRLTGSYEQYF. As DNA, the CDR3 is TGTGCCAGCAGATTGACAGGGTCCTACGAGCAGTACTTC. The variable domain in full, completed from reference TRBV5-6 and TRBJ2-7, reads DAGVTQSPTHLIKTRGQQVTLRCSPKSGHDTVSWYQQALGQGPQFIFQYYEEEERQRGNFPDRFSGHQFPNYSSELNVNALLLGDSALYLCASRLTGSYEQYFGPGTRLTVT.

This sequence joins TRBV15 and TRBJ1-1; TRBD1 is a possible D gene (6 bases). Looked up from germline, CDR1 is LNHNV and CDR2 is YYDKDF (reference sequence). The CDR3 consists of 14 residues. V was pared by 4 bases and J by 1 base, with 10 bases between. CDR3 in amino acids: CATSNQGSNTEAFF. The CDR3 DNA follows: TGTGCCACCAGCAATCAGGGGTCGAACACTGAAGCTTTCTTT. The full variable domain, completed using reference TRBV15 and TRBJ1-1, is DAMVIQNPRYQVTQFGKPVTLSCSQTLNHNVMYWYQQKSSQAPKLLFHYYDKDFNNEADTPDNFQSRRPNTSFCFLDIRSPGLGDTAMYLCATSNQGSNTEAFFGQGTRLTVV.

V is TRBV7-2 and J is TRBJ2-3; 9 nucleotides agree with TRBD1. Per the germline V gene, CDR1 is SGHTA and CDR2 is FQGNSA. V dropped 7 bases and J dropped 3; count of bases not matched to a gene: 11. CDR3 length: 16 residues. Here the CDR3 reads CASTKQGARRTDTQYF. CDR3 DNA sequence: TGTGCCAGCACCAAACAGGGGGCCCGTAGGACAGATACGCAGTATTTT.

The chain recombines TRBV5-1 with TRBJ2-7, with D perhaps matching TRBD2 (6 bases). The germline V and J ends were trimmed by 9 bases and 2 bases, with 18 bases remaining between them. This CDR3 is built from 14 residues. The germline V gene has CDR1 SGHRS and CDR2 YFSETQ. The CDR3 region has the DNA TGCGCCACTTCGACCGGGACTGGGACCTACGAGCAGTACTTC. Translation: CATSTGTGTYEQYF. The whole variable domain, remainder taken from reference TRBV5-1 and TRBJ2-7, is KAGVTQTPRYLIKTRGQQVTLSCSPISGHRSVSWYQQTPGQGLQFLFEYFSETQRNKGNFPGRFSGRQFSNSRSEMNVSTLELGDSALYLCATSTGTGTYEQYFGPGTRLTVT.

The CDR3 coding sequence is TGTGCCAGTAGTATTGGTTCAGGGGGCAATCAGCCCCAGCATTTT. It encodes CASSIGSGGNQPQHF. The rearrangement uses TRBV19 and TRBJ1-5, with D possibly being TRBD1 (6 bases). CDR1 is LNHDA and CDR2 is SQIVND in the germline V gene (reference sequence). The CDR3 runs 15 residues. Trimming pared 3 bases from V and 2 bases from J, leaving 11 bases between.

V and J are TRBV9 and TRBJ2-1; tentatively, D is TRBD2 (6 bases). The CDR3 is 13 residues long. Germline loops: CDR1 SGDLS, CDR2 YYNGEE. Trimming pared 8 bases from V and 7 bases from J, leaving 16 bases between. The CDR3, as DNA: TGTGCCAGGGGGGGACGTCGGAGTAATGAGCAGTTCTTC. As protein: CARGGRRSNEQFF.

The rearrangement joins TRBV4-1 to TRBJ1-1; no definite D call. Trimming cost V 3 bases and J 6 bases, with 14 bases left between them. This CDR3 region has 14 residues. Germline CDR1 is MGHRA and CDR2 is YSYEKL. The CDR3 DNA follows: TGCGCCAGCAGCCAGACTTCTACCGATTCTGAAGCTTTCTTT. Translated: CASSQTSTDSEAFF.

The J gene is TRBJ1-1, the V gene TRBV18; possible D gene TRBD1, 6 bases. V was pared by 4 bases and J by 8 bases, with 14 bases between. CDR3 size: 13 residues. From germline, CDR1 is KGHSH and CDR2 LQKENI. The CDR3 coding sequence is TGTGCCAGCTCACTAAGATCAGGGGAAGAAGCTTTCTTT. Its protein product is CASSLRSGEEAFF. The variable domain in full, completed from reference TRBV18 and TRBJ1-1, reads NAGVMQNPRHLVRRRGQEARLRCSPMKGHSHVYWYRQLPEEGLKFMVYLQKENIIDESGMPKERFSAEFPKEGPSILRIQQVVRGDSAAYFCASSLRSGEEAFFGQGTRLTVV.

V gene TRBV18 combines with J gene TRBJ1-1; possible D gene TRBD1, 5 bases. Trimming took 5 bases from V and 11 from J, leaving 18 bases between them. Germline V lookup: CDR1 KGHSH, CDR2 LQKENI. CDR3 length: 13 amino acids. CDR3 sequence (DNA): TGTGCCAGCTCAACGGAAAGAGAGGGGCGGGCTTTCTTT. It is translated as CASSTEREGRAFF.